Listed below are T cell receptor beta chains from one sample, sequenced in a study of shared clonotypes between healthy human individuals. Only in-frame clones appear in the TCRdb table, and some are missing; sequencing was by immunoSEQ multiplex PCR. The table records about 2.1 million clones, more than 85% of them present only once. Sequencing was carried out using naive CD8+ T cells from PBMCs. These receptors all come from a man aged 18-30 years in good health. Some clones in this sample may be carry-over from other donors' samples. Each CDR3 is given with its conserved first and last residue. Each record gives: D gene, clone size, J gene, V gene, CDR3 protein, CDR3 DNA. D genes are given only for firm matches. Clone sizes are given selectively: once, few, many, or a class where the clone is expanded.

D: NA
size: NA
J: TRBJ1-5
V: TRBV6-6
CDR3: CASSGGRDQPQHF
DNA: TGTGCCAGCAGTGGGGGGCGCGATCAGCCCCAGCATTTT

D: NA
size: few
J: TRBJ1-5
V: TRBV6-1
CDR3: CASSESGGLYQPQHF
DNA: TGTGCCAGCAGTGAAAGCGGGGGTTTGTACCAGCCCCAGCATTTT

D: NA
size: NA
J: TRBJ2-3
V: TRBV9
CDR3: CASSLSGGTDTQYF
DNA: TGTGCCAGCAGCTTGAGCGGTGGCACAGATACGCAGTATTTT

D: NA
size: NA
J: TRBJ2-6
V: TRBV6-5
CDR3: CASSSNGANVLTF
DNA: TGTGCCAGCAGTTCGAATGGGGCCAACGTCCTGACTTTC

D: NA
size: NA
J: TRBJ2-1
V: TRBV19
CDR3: CASSILGDEQFF
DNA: TGTGCCAGTAGTATCTTAGGGGATGAGCAGTTCTTC

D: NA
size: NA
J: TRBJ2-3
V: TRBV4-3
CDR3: CASSPSASDTQYF
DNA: TGCGCCAGCAGCCCCTCCGCGTCAGATACGCAGTATTTT

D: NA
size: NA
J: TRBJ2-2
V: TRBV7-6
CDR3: CASSFGPPALQPAGELFF
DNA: TGTGCCAGCAGCTTCGGGCCTCCGGCGCTTCAACCCGCCGGGGAGCTGTTTTTT

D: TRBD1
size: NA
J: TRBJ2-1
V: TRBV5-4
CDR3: CASSTWDRGDEQFF
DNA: TGTGCCAGCAGCACCTGGGACAGGGGGGATGAGCAGTTCTTC

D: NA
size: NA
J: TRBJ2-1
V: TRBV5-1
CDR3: CASSPFRAESSYNEQFF
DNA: TGCGCCAGCAGCCCCTTTCGAGCGGAGAGCTCCTACAATGAGCAGTTCTTC

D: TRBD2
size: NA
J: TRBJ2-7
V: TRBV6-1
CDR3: CASSKLAEGYEQYF
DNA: TGTGCCAGCAGTAAACTAGCGGAGGGCTACGAGCAGTACTTC

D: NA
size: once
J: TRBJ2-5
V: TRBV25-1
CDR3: CASSERGGRGETQYF
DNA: TGTGCCAGCAGTGAACGAGGGGGTAGGGGAGAGACCCAGTACTTC

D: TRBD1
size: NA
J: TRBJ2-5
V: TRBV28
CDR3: CASSRGQDIETQYF
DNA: TGTGCCAGCAGCCGGGGACAGGACATTGAGACCCAGTACTTC

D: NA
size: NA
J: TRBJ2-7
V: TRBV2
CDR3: CASSDGKFLYEQYF
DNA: TGTGCCAGCAGTGATGGGAAGTTCCTCTACGAGCAGTACTTC

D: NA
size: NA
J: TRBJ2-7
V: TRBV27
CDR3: CASSFTADIYEQYF
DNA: TGTGCCAGCAGTTTTACAGCCGATATCTACGAGCAGTACTTC

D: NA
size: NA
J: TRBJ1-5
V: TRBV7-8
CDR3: CASSLVGEWVNQPQHF
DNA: TGTGCCAGCAGCTTAGTGGGGGAATGGGTCAATCAGCCCCAGCATTTT

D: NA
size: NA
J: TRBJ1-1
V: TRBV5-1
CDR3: CASSFSVRGVDTEAFF
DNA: TGCGCCAGCAGCTTCTCTGTCAGGGGTGTAGACACTGAAGCTTTCTTT